The source of this T cell receptor beta chain is a study of lymphopenia after photon versus proton radiotherapy (dated by TCRdb to between 2019 and 2020). Regarding the complete study: The study compared the immunological effects of photon versus proton radiation therapy in patients with gastrointestinal tumors who developed high-grade lymphopenia. The goal of the study was to characterize the differences between the two radiation modalities in how they affect the immune system. A cohort of some 21 patients with gastrointestinal tumors who received either photon or proton therapy and subsequently developed lymphopenia was included. Results the study describes overall, beyond this receptor: Across the cohort, among patients who died, a greater drop in TCR diversity after the nadir was inversely correlated with overall survival time. The survival association was assessed only in patients who died, and better survival with proton therapy was presented by the authors as a possibility rather than a demonstrated result. Once the lymphocyte count had reached its nadir, the repertoires of photon-treated patients showed oligoclonal expansion, particularly of CD8+ Temra cells, and this expansion drove the decline in diversity. Relative stability during treatment was observed in proton-treated patients, whereas loss of naive T cells and TCR diversity and gain of effector/memory populations were observed in photon-treated patients.

At the junction V is shortened by 2 bases and J by 2 bases; bases outside the gene matches: 2. Including cysteine and phenylalanine, the CDR3 has 15 amino acids. Solely the CDR3 DNA is kept, with 45 bases framed from the first base. The germline V gene (reference sequence) provides CDR1 MNHEY and CDR2 SMNVEV. Preparation of the library involved the immunoSEQ multiplex PCR assay. Deep sequencing of rearranged TCR beta loci, alongside multiparametric flow cytometry, was used to profile T cell repertoires. The table was pulled from immuneACCESS by TCRdb, which kept in-frame rearrangements only. Such tables lose some clones; where checked, under half of the loss comes from unresolved V genes, and the rest has no known cause. The sample table lists 20,000 to 30,000 clones, approximately 85% of them with a count of one. The ten largest clonotypes hold 5.2% of the sample. Comments on this clone: Its binding antigen is unknown. No base quality information exists; no much larger clone differs at one position.

The receptor comes from a man aged 30-40 years with gastric cancer. The chain is assembled from TRBV27 and TRBJ2-3; 9 central nucleotides agree with TRBD2. Material: peripheral blood, obtained from a patient treated with photon-based radiotherapy. The DNA sequence follows: TGTGCCAGCAGTTTAACTAGCGGGTACACAGATACGCAGTATTTT. This sequence encodes CASSLTSGYTDTQYF.